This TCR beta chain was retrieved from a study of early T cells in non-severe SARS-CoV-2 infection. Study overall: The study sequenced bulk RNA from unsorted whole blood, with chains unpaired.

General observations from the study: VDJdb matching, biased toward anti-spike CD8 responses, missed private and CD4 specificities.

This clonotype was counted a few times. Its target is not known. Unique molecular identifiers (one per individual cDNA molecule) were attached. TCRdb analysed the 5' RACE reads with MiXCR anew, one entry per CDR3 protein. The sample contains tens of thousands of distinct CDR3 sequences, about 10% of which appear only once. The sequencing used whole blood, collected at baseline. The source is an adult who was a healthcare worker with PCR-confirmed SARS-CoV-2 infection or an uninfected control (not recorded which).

The CDR3 DNA reads as TGTGCCAGCAGCTTTGAGCGGACCCAAGAGACCCAGTACTTC. This sequence encodes CASSFERTQETQYF. This chain uses TRBV7-9 with TRBJ2-5, with a tentative D call TRBD2 (5 bases). The V end lost 3 bases, the J end lost 1 base, and 9 bases lay between the germline ends. Germline CDR1 and CDR2: SEHNR and FQNEAQ (reference sequence). CDR3 size: 14 residues.